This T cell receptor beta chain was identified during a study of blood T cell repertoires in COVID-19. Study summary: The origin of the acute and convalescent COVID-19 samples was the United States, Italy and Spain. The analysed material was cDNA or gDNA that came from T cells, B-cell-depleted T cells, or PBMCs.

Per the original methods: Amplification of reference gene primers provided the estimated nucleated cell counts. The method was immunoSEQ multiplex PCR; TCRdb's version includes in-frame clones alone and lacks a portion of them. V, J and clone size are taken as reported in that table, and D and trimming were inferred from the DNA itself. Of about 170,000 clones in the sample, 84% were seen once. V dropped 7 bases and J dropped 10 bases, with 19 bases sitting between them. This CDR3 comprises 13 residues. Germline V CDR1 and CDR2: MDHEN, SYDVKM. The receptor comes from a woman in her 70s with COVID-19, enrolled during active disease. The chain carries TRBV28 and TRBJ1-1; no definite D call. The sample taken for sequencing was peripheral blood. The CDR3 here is CASISGVRSGAFF. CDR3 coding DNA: TGTGCCAGCATTTCCGGGGTAAGGAGTGGAGCTTTCTTT.